The 14 T cell receptor beta chains reported below all come from one sample, sequenced in a study of Graves' ophthalmopathy and Graves' hyperthyroidism. Researchers took RNA transcripts and amplified TCR beta CDR3 regions from them. RT-PCR was first run with HTBI primers, then multiplex PCR in a second round. TCRdb processed the multiplex PCR reads anew with MiXCR; each CDR3 protein has one entry. The sample includes about 620,000 distinct CDR3 sequences, 22% of them seen just once. The sequenced sample was peripheral blood. The receptors were gathered from a woman aged 18-29 years with stable Graves' hyperthyroidism. Some clones in this sample may be carry-over from other donors' samples.

The chain recombines TRBV5-1 with TRBJ1-1, with D hard to call. This CDR3 is built from 13 residues. V gave up 0 bases and J gave up 6 bases, with 9 bases separating them. Germline CDR1 is SGHRS and CDR2 is YFSETQ. As DNA, the CDR3 is TGCGCCAGCAGCTTGGAAGCGGTCTCTGAAGCTTTCTTT. It specifies CASSLEAVSEAFF.

Concerning this clonotype itself: A much larger clone sits a single nucleotide away, making a read error possible. The chain combines TRBV29-1 with TRBJ1-2; unclear D gene. The ends were cut back, 4 bases at V and 6 bases at J, with 6 bases in the middle. Germline CDR1 reads SQVTM; CDR2 reads ANQGSEA. This CDR3 is built from 10 residues. CDR3 amino acids: CSVGLNGYTF. CDR3 coding DNA: TGCAGCGTTGGGCTGAATGGCTACACCTTC.

The V gene is TRBV13, the J gene TRBJ2-5, with TRBD2 identical over 13 bases. The germline CDR1 and CDR2 sequences are PRHDT and FYEKMQ (reference sequence). J lost 4 bases, V lost 5 bases, and 7 bases had no gene match. The CDR3 runs to 16 residues. The CDR3: CASSPGLAGDSETQYF. The CDR3 DNA sequence: TGTGCCAGCAGCCCCGGACTAGCGGGGGACTCAGAGACCCAGTACTTC.

This clonotype was recorded many times. The chain joins TRBV12-3 or TRBV12-4 to TRBJ2-7; the D gene is possibly TRBD1 (6 bases). The CDR3 length is 15 residues. V shed 6 bases and J shed 2 bases, with 17 bases lying between them. CDR3 amino acids: CASSPPGTWAYEQYF. In DNA, the CDR3 is TGTGCCAGCAGCCCCCCCGGGACATGGGCCTACGAGCAGTACTTC.

This clonotype came up many times. This chain connects TRBV6-5 to TRBJ1-5; D unclear. V lost 0 bases and J 5 bases, leaving 8 bases between the germline ends. Germline V lookup: CDR1 MNHEY, CDR2 SVGAGI. This CDR3 has 14 amino acids. The CDR3 sequence is CASSYSYLDQPQHF. The CDR3 bases are TGTGCCAGCAGTTACTCCTATTTAGATCAGCCCCAGCATTTT.

This clonotype occurred many times. This chain uses TRBV11-2 with TRBJ2-4, with 7 bases aligning to TRBD2. Germline V gene lookup returns CDR1 SGHAT and CDR2 FQNNGV. The junction had 4 bases not matched to a gene; V was cut back by 2 bases and J by 6 bases. CDR3 length: 14 residues. The CDR3 spells CASSLSGGGNIQYF. The CDR3 DNA is TGTGCCAGCAGCTTATCGGGAGGTGGAAACATTCAGTACTTC.

The rearrangement joins TRBV5-1 to TRBJ1-2; D ambiguous. The CDR3 has 15 residues. Looked up from germline, CDR1 is SGHRS and CDR2 is YFSETQ. Trimming removed 0 bases from V and 1 base from J, with 10 bases in between. The CDR3 sequence is CASSLEVRGNYGYTF. Written as DNA, the CDR3 is TGCGCCAGCAGCTTGGAGGTTCGGGGTAACTATGGCTACACCTTC.

V gene TRBV27 combines with J gene TRBJ1-6, with D tentatively TRBD1 (5 bases). The CDR3 length is 16 residues. From germline, CDR1 is MNHEY and CDR2 SMNVEV (reference sequence). V was cut by 1 base and J by 3 bases, with 10 bases left in between. The CDR3 sequence is CASSLFVQGYNSPLHF. Here the CDR3 DNA reads TGTGCCAGCAGTTTATTCGTCCAGGGCTATAATTCACCCCTCCACTTT.

This clonotype was observed at least ten times. This chain uses TRBV6-5 with TRBJ1-1; D is unresolved. V dropped 0 bases and J dropped 3 bases, with 11 bases sitting between them. The germline gives CDR1 MNHEY, CDR2 SVGAGI. The CDR3 runs to 15 residues. The CDR3 here is CASSYSLNTYTEAFF. For the CDR3, the DNA is TGTGCCAGCAGTTACTCGTTGAACACCTACACTGAAGCTTTCTTT.

This clonotype appeared many times. This rearrangement joins TRBV6-5 to TRBJ2-7; 8 bases align to TRBD1. Trimming cost V 4 bases and J 2 bases; bases outside gene matches: 7. The germline gives CDR1 MNHEY, CDR2 SVGAGI. CDR3 size: 15 residues. The CDR3: CASSSMGTGTYEQYF. DNA of the CDR3: TGTGCCAGCAGTTCAATGGGGACAGGCACCTACGAGCAGTACTTC.

This clonotype appeared many times. The chain combines TRBV6-5 with TRBJ1-1; 10 bases align to TRBD1. After removal of 10 bases from V and 4 bases from J, the junction contained 9 bases not matched to a gene. Germline V gives CDR1 MNHEY, CDR2 SVGAGI. The CDR3 is made up of 14 amino acids. The CDR3 sequence: CANARDRGGTEAFF. CDR3 nucleotides: TGTGCCAACGCTCGGGACAGGGGTGGCACTGAAGCTTTCTTT.

This clonotype has a count of ten or more. The chain joins TRBV5-1 to TRBJ1-1, with D perhaps matching TRBD1 (6 bases). V was trimmed by 3 bases and J by 0 bases, leaving 12 bases between them. The CDR3 is made up of 15 amino acids. Germline V gene lookup returns CDR1 SGHRS and CDR2 YFSETQ. CDR3 in amino acids: CASSSTTGLNTEAFF. The DNA of the CDR3 is TGCGCCAGCAGCTCCACGACAGGACTGAACACTGAAGCTTTCTTT.

This clonotype showed up many times. This rearrangement joins TRBV27 to TRBJ1-1, with a tentative D call TRBD1 (6 bases). The V end was cut by 5 bases, the J end by 11 bases, with 15 bases between. CDR1 is MNHEY and CDR2 is SMNVEV in the germline V gene (reference sequence). This CDR3 has 12 residues. The chain's CDR3 is CASSAPPGAAFF. CDR3 nucleotides: TGTGCCAGCAGTGCACCTCCAGGGGCGGCTTTCTTT.

This clonotype was seen ten or more times. This sequence joins TRBV6-5 and TRBJ2-5, with TRBD1 as a possible D gene (5 bases). V lost 0 bases, J lost 1 base, and 9 bases lay in between. This CDR3 comprises 15 residues. The germline gives CDR1 MNHEY, CDR2 SVGAGI. The CDR3 coding sequence is TGTGCCAGCAGTTACTCGGGGCTACGCCAAGAGACCCAGTACTTC. Residues: CASSYSGLRQETQYF.